This T cell receptor beta chain was retrieved from a study of cytomegalovirus exposure and HLA in healthy donors. The PCR had 60 Vbeta and 13 Jbeta primers. TCRdb's copy holds only in-frame clones and misses some; the assay was immunoSEQ multiplex PCR. The profile shows 150,000 to 200,000 clones, approximately 83% of them singletons. This CDR3 spans 15 amino acids. CDR1 is SGHTS and CDR2 is YDEGEE in the germline V gene. Trimming took 4 bases from V and 7 from J, leaving 17 bases between them. The origin of this receptor is a male donor in good health and CMV-seronegative. Input material: PBMCs. The rearrangement joins TRBV5-8 to TRBJ2-2, with D perhaps TRBD2 (5 bases). The DNA of the CDR3 is TGTGCCAGCAGCCCGGGAAGCCAGCCGGGCGGGGAGCTGTTTTTT. Translated, it gives CASSPGSQPGGELFF.